Listed below are T cell receptor beta chains from one sample, sequenced in a study of immune evolution from preneoplasia to lung adenocarcinoma. The protocol was immunoSEQ multiplex PCR, while the TCRdb copy is restricted to in-frame clones and leaves out a portion. The sample shows about 11,000 clones, around 75% of them seen only once. The specimen was FFPE normal lung tissue adjacent to the tumor. These receptors came from a person between 60 and 69 years old with lung adenocarcinoma. Some clones in this sample may be carry-over from other donors' samples. The CDR3 runs from the conserved cysteine through the conserved F or W. D genes are given only for firm matches.

>TRBJ2-3|-|TRBV5-1
CASSLGGIGTDTQYF
>TRBJ1-1|-|TRBV28
CASSFPGRGNTEAFF
>TRBJ2-7|TRBD1|TRBV12-5
CASGLADTGAYEQYF
>TRBJ1-2|TRBD1|TRBV5-1
CASSAQGQNYGYTF
>TRBJ2-7|-|TRBV30
CAWSRGRSEQYF
>TRBJ2-1|TRBD2|TRBV29-1
CSVELSGSSYNEQFF
>TRBJ2-3|-|TRBV7-2
CASSTNSADTQYF
>TRBJ2-4|TRBD1|TRBV19
CATTLKQGLLAKNIQYF
>TRBJ2-7|-|TRBV9
CASSVSVGSSYEQYF
>TRBJ1-5|TRBD1|TRBV19
CASTRTGGGVGQPQHF
>TRBJ2-7|-|TRBV5-1
CASSFGPESSSYEQYF
>TRBJ2-7|TRBD1|TRBV28
CASSYGTGSSYEQYF
>TRBJ2-3|-|TRBV19
CASLGGTALGTDTQYF
>TRBJ2-1|-|TRBV19
CASSNTRYNEQFF